This TCR beta chain is drawn from a study of T cell responses to AZD1222 COVID-19 vaccine. CDR1 is MDHEN and CDR2 is SYDVKM in the germline V gene. The CDR3 has 12 amino acids. V was pared by 3 bases and J by 8 bases, with 9 bases between. The method was immunoSEQ multiplex PCR; TCRdb's version includes in-frame clones alone and lacks a portion of them. The data contain 98,000 or so clones, 75% to 90% of them singletons. Sequenced here: peripheral blood, sampled on day 0 of AZD1222 vaccination. V is TRBV28 and J is TRBJ2-3; D gene ambiguous. The TCR was taken from an adult in good health. The CDR3 reads CASSFSLGTQYF. The CDR3 DNA follows: TGTGCCAGCAGTTTCAGCTTGGGTACGCAGTATTTT.